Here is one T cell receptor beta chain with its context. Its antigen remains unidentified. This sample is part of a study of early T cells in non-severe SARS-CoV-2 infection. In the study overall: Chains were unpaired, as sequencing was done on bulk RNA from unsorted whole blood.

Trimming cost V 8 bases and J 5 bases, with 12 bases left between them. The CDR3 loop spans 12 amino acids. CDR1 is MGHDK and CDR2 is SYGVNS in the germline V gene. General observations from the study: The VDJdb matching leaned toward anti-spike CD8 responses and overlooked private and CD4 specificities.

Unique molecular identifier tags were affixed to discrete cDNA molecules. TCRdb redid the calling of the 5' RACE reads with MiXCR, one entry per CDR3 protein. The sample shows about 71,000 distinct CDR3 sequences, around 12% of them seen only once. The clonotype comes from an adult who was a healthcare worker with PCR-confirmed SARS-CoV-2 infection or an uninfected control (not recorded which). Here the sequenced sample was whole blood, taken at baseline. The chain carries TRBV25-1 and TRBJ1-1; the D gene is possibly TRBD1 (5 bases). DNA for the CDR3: TGTGCCAGCGCCCCGGGGGGTACTGAAGCTTTCTTT. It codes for CASAPGGTEAFF.